This entry features one T cell receptor beta chain sequence. Its antigen is undetermined. These data are taken from a study of monozygotic twins with cystic fibrosis. Study results and limitations: Unrelated CF individuals shared fewer identical clonotypes than monozygotic CF twins. V usage most resembled the co-twin in 13 of 16 pairs.

Sequencing used immunoSEQ multiplex PCR; TCRdb keeps in-frame clones, though not all of them. The sample lists roughly 19,000 clones; around 97% were seen once. Germline-derived CDR1 and CDR2 are LNHDA and SQIVND (reference sequence). The CDR3 is made up of 13 amino acids. Trimming stripped 3 bases from V and 0 bases from J, with 5 bases between. The TCR comes from a woman aged 30 to 39 with cystic fibrosis. Material for sequencing was blood. The chain combines TRBV19 with TRBJ1-1, with D uncertain. In nucleotides, the CDR3 is TGTGCCAGTAGTATGTTCATGAACACTGAAGCTTTCTTT. Amino acids: CASSMFMNTEAFF. The whole variable domain, remainder taken from reference TRBV19 and TRBJ1-1, is DGGITQSPKYLFRKEGQNVTLSCEQNLNHDAMYWYRQDPGQGLRLIYYSQIVNDFQKGDIAEGYSVSREKKESFPLTVTSAQKNPTAFYLCASSMFMNTEAFFGQGTRLTVV.